This T cell receptor (beta chain) was recorded in a study of a mutant IDH1 vaccine in newly diagnosed glioma (dated by TCRdb to the early 2020s). For the study in its entirety: The approximately 29 treated patients were roughly 62% male and around 38% female, with a mean age of approximately 40 years. For exploratory analyses, about 25 treated patients had longitudinal TCRB deep sequencing done wherever samples were available. Peripheral blood was collected at six visits: V03 (baseline), V05, V07, V10, V12 and V13. Before enrollment, most patients had been given radiochemotherapy with temozolomide as standard therapy, while the rest had received either radiotherapy alone or temozolomide alone. Broader findings and caveats from the paper: PBMC samples for TCRB deep sequencing were selected based on availability. Vaccine-induced immune responses across multiple MHC alleles were detected in over 80% of patients. Pseudoprogression appeared unrelated to alterations in the top peripheral T cell clonotypes detected by TCRB sequencing. The authors noted that analyses of patient blood samples could not be reproduced because of sample limitations.

The sample's time point, from its label and the paper: baseline, week 1 (first vaccination visit). The treatment or condition label on this specimen signifies: pre-vaccination baseline after standard-of-care therapy. Donors had newly diagnosed WHO grade 3 or 4 IDH1-mutant astrocytomas with loss of nuclear ATRX. The samples were drawn from NOA16, a multicentre, single-arm, open-label phase I trial in Germany that tested a mutant IDH1 peptide vaccine in humans for the first time. For immunogenicity testing, the blood drawn at visit V03 was used as the baseline sample. Genomic DNA for TCRB sequencing was extracted from EDTA blood using the DNeasy Blood and Tissue Kit. The CDR3 goes from the cysteine to the phenylalanine over 14 residues. Left in the record is the CDR3 DNA by itself, 42 bases read in frame from the first base. CDR1 and CDR2, per the germline V gene, are MNHNS and SASEGT. V gives up 6 bases and J gives up 0 bases, and the segment between their germline ends measures 8 bases.

The library was made by the immunoSEQ multiplex PCR assay. The hsTCRB Kit was used according to the manufacturer's protocol to amplify rearranged TCR beta chain sequences. Sequencing of TCRB libraries was carried out on an Illumina MiSeq. The original methods were these. Demultiplexing, trimming and gene mapping were performed with the kit vendor's proprietary platform. The table comes from immuneACCESS by way of TCRdb, which keeps in-frame sequences with V and J called. Part of the clones is missing from these tables; in studies checked, under half for an unresolved V gene and the rest for unknown reasons. V, J and clone size were drawn from that table, and D and trimming were deduced from the DNA. For this sample the table gives tens of thousands of clones, of which about four fifths were detected only once. The ten largest clones represent roughly 8% of the sample. About this clone itself: Its cognate antigen has yet to be identified. It has no much larger one-base neighbor in the sample; base qualities were not kept.

The specimen comprised PBMCs, sampled from a glioma patient treated with radiotherapy, temozolomide or both. In this chain, TRBV6-1 is recombined with TRBJ2-2; the D region possibly corresponds to TRBD1 (5 bases align). This TCR came from a middle-aged man with glioma. Here is the DNA: TGTGCCAGCAGACAGGTTCCGAACACCGGGGAGCTGTTTTTT. This translates into CASRQVPNTGELFF.